This note documents a single T cell receptor beta chain sequence. This sample is part of a study of blood T cell repertoires in COVID-19. Methods used by the authors: Researchers report that nucleated cell counts were estimated from reference gene primer amplification. Profiled with immunoSEQ multiplex PCR; TCRdb holds only in-frame clones, not every one. The DNA gave D and trimming, while V, J and clone size come from that table. The sample holds a few hundred thousand clones, over 65% seen once. The germline V gene has CDR1 SGHRS and CDR2 YFSETQ. V lost 0 bases, J lost 6 bases, and 16 bases lay in between. The CDR3 extends over 15 amino acids.

The clonotype comes from a human donor with acute or convalescent COVID-19. The donor label of this sample is uncertain. The chain uses TRBV5-1 and TRBJ2-7; the D gene is possibly TRBD1 (5 bases). The specimen was peripheral blood. The CDR3 loop reads CASSLVLSGPREQYF. DNA for the CDR3: TGCGCCAGCAGCTTGGTTTTGTCAGGGCCTCGCGAGCAGTACTTC.